These 5 T cell receptor beta chains were all obtained from the same sample, sequenced in a study of blood T cell repertoires in COVID-19. Assay: immunoSEQ multiplex PCR; the TCRdb copy retains only in-frame clones and omits some. The sample consists of roughly 260,000 clones, roughly four fifths of them appearing once. The sequenced sample was PBMCs or T cells enriched from blood (not recorded which). These receptors were taken from a woman aged 40 to 50 who had been exposed to COVID-19.

V gene TRBV4-1 combines with J gene TRBJ2-1; 10 bases agree with TRBD2. The V gene end was trimmed by 3 bases and the J gene end by 3 bases; junction bases not matched to a gene: 5. The V gene's germline CDR1 is MGHRA and CDR2 YSYEKL. The CDR3 loop spans 16 amino acids. CDR3 sequence reads: CASSQNPSGGYNEQFF. The DNA of the CDR3 is TGCGCCAGCAGCCAGAACCCTAGCGGGGGCTACAATGAGCAGTTCTTC.

This chain joins TRBV6-5 and TRBJ1-6; possibly TRBD1 for D (6 bases). The V and J ends lost 11 bases and 7 bases respectively, with 18 bases between them. The CDR3 length is 14 residues. Germline CDR1 reads MNHEY; CDR2 reads SVGAGI. The CDR3 DNA follows: TGTGCCGGATGGGCGGGGGCAGGGAATTCACCCCTCCACTTT. It yields the protein CAGWAGAGNSPLHF.

The CDR3 loop is CASSPGGEQYF. CDR3 DNA: TGTGCCAGCAGCCCAGGGGGCGAGCAGTACTTC. V is TRBV4-2 and J is TRBJ2-7; 7 bases align to TRBD1. Per the germline V gene, CDR1 is LGHNA and CDR2 is YNFKEQ. Trimming removed 4 bases from V and 6 bases from J; junction bases left unmatched: 0. The CDR3 runs to 11 residues.

The chain recombines TRBV6-5 with TRBJ1-4; D possibly corresponds to TRBD1 (5 bases). The germline V gene encodes CDR1 MNHEY and CDR2 SVGAGI. V lost 2 bases to trimming and J lost 8 bases, with 12 bases between them. This CDR3 comprises 14 residues. In nucleotides, the CDR3 is TGTGCCAGCAGTTACGCGGGGGTGGGGGAAAAACTGTTTTTT. It is translated as CASSYAGVGEKLFF.

The chain carries TRBV7-2 and TRBJ2-3; 11 bases match TRBD2. The ends lost 4 bases at V and 2 bases at J; junction bases unmatched: 5. The CDR3 loop spans 16 amino acids. The germline V gene encodes CDR1 SGHTA and CDR2 FQGNSA. The CDR3 sequence is CASSSGLAVPTDTQYF. The DNA of the CDR3 is TGTGCCAGCAGCTCGGGACTAGCGGTCCCCACAGATACGCAGTATTTT.